The clone carrying this T cell receptor (beta chain) occurred many times. What it binds is not known. TCR beta libraries were built with iRepertoire HTBI primers and Arm-PCR of CDR3 regions. TCRdb re-analysed the multiplex PCR reads in MiXCR, keeping a single row per CDR3 protein. This sample has more than 650,000 distinct CDR3 sequences, with about 32% found just once. V shed 5 bases and J shed 1 base, with 17 bases lying between them. CDR3 length: 16 residues. Time point defined: persistent/refractory GD, antithyroid drugs over 5 years with positive TRAb. PBMC-derived RNA was used for the TCR library. This record belongs to a study of regulatory T cells in long-lasting Graves disease. Study-level background: The term persistent Graves' disease signified upward of 5 years on antithyroid drugs with positive TSH receptor antibodies. Study-wide findings and caveats: Graves' patients with persistent disease showed TCR diversity lower than patients newly diagnosed.

V gene TRBV12-3 or TRBV12-4 combines with J gene TRBJ2-5; perhaps TRBD1 as D (5 bases). The sequences come from peripheral blood mononuclear cells (PBMCs), collected when the disease was refractory, from a patient treated with antithyroid drugs. The clonotype was recovered from a female donor with Graves disease. The DNA of the CDR3 is TGTGCCAGCAGTCCTCGGAAGTGGCAGGGCCAAGAGACCCAGTACTTC. This gives the protein CASSPRKWQGQETQYF.